These 25 T cell receptor beta chains originate from one sample sequenced in a study of blood T cells in healthy people across ages. The authors ran a second PCR of 7 to 11 cycles using a sample-barcoded 5' primer and a J-beta primer mix. TCRdb redid the calling of the 5' RACE reads with MiXCR, one entry per CDR3 protein. The data contain 450,000 to 650,000 distinct CDR3 sequences, under 30% of them singletons. Separately, the same data were catalogued under a study of T cells of mothers and their children.

Material: blood. These receptor sequences come from a boy between 5 and 17 years old in good health.

The rearrangement links TRBV6-2 or TRBV6-3 to TRBJ2-1; 10 nucleotides align to TRBD2. CDR3 length: 16 amino acids. The trim removed 0 bases at V and 6 bases at J, leaving 5 bases unmatched. CDR1 is MNHEY and CDR2 is SVGEGT in the germline V gene. CDR3 loop: CASSYSTSGKSNEQFF. The CDR3, as DNA: TGTGCCAGCAGTTACTCTACTAGCGGGAAGTCCAATGAGCAGTTCTTC.

This clonotype came up a few times. J is TRBJ2-7 and V is TRBV13; possibly TRBD2 for D (6 bases). This CDR3 contains 17 residues. Germline V gene lookup returns CDR1 PRHDT and CDR2 FYEKMQ (reference sequence). The V gene lost 4 bases and the J gene lost 0 bases, with 19 bases spanning the gap. The CDR3 region is CASSSPSPRDGSYEQYF. DNA of the CDR3: TGTGCCAGCAGCTCCCCTTCGCCGCGGGACGGCTCCTACGAGCAGTACTTC.

The V gene is TRBV28, the J gene TRBJ1-2; 7 bases line up with TRBD1. Germline-derived CDR1 and CDR2 are MDHEN and SYDVKM. V trimming: 4 bases; J trimming: 4 bases; junction bases outside the gene matches: 9. This CDR3 contains 15 residues. The CDR3 bases are TGTGCCAGCAGTTCCCCTAGGACAGGCCTCTATGGCTACACCTTC. Translated, it gives CASSSPRTGLYGYTF.

The CDR3 is CSVVGIGNTIYF. CDR3 coding DNA: TGCAGCGTTGTAGGGATCGGAAACACCATATATTTT. V and J are TRBV29-1 and TRBJ1-3; D unresolved. CDR1 is SQVTM and CDR2 is ANQGSEA in the germline V gene. The germline V and J ends were trimmed by 4 bases and 4 bases, with 8 bases remaining between them. CDR3 length equals 12 residues.

The chain carries TRBV3-1 and TRBJ2-3; 7 nucleotides match TRBD2. V dropped 4 bases and J dropped 4; count of bases not matched to a gene: 2. The CDR3 spans 13 residues. Germline V gene sequence: CDR1 LGHDT, CDR2 YNNKEL (reference sequence). This CDR3 reads CASSRRGADTQYF. CDR3 DNA: TGTGCCAGCAGCCGCCGGGGGGCAGATACGCAGTATTTT.

The chain is built from TRBV20-1 and TRBJ2-7, with D possibly matching TRBD1 (7 bases). CDR1 and CDR2 (germline): DFQATT, SNEGSKA (reference sequence). V lost 0 bases, J lost 3 bases, and 15 bases lay in between. This CDR3 is 15 amino acids long. This chain's CDR3 is CSARDLRGAVYEQYF. CDR3 nucleotides: TGCAGTGCTAGAGATCTCAGGGGGGCGGTCTACGAGCAGTACTTC.

V gene TRBV6-1 combines with J gene TRBJ1-1; D call uncertain. The V end was cut by 6 bases, the J end by 1 base, with 15 bases between. The germline gives CDR1 MNHNS, CDR2 SASEGT. The CDR3 length is 15 residues. The CDR3 sequence is CASSHVETQNTEAFF. The DNA for the CDR3 is TGTGCCAGCAGCCACGTGGAGACACAGAACACTGAAGCTTTCTTT.

The genes are TRBV7-2 and TRBJ2-1; 8 bases are a match to TRBD2. Germline loops: CDR1 SGHTA, CDR2 FQGNSA. The CDR3 is made up of 17 amino acids. V gave up 0 bases and J gave up 0 bases; unmatched junction bases: 4. CDR3 sequence reads: CASSLALAASSYNEQFF. For the CDR3, the DNA is TGTGCCAGCAGCTTAGCACTAGCGGCCAGCTCCTACAATGAGCAGTTCTTC.

This chain connects TRBV6-4 to TRBJ1-1; perhaps TRBD1 as D (6 bases). The germline gives CDR1 MRHNA, CDR2 SNTAGT. The CDR3 is 17 amino acids. Trimming took off 2 bases at V and 4 bases at J, with 20 bases between the two ends. The CDR3 DNA follows: TGTGCCAGCAGTGACGCGTGGCAGGGGAGGGTTGGCACTGAAGCTTTCTTT. The encoded protein is CASSDAWQGRVGTEAFF.

This clonotype was counted a few times. V gene TRBV4-3 combines with J gene TRBJ2-5; weak D call: TRBD1 (5 bases). This CDR3 has 13 amino acids. Between the trimmed V and J ends, which lost 1 base and 5 bases, there was a span of 8 bases. Germline V lookup: CDR1 LGHNA, CDR2 YSLEER. DNA of the CDR3: TGCGCCAGCAGCCAAGGGACAATTGAGACCCAGTACTTC. Translated, it gives CASSQGTIETQYF.

The sample holds a few counts of this clonotype. The rearrangement joins TRBV5-5 to TRBJ2-2, with 8 bases identical to TRBD2. Germline assignment: CDR1 SGHKS and CDR2 YYEKEE (reference sequence). This CDR3 comprises 15 residues. The V gene end was trimmed by 3 bases and the J gene end by 1 base; junction bases not matched to a gene: 2. CDR3 sequence: CASSSGGLNTGELFF. CDR3 nucleotide sequence: TGTGCCAGCAGCTCGGGGGGGTTGAACACCGGGGAGCTGTTTTTT.

As to this clonotype: A read error may be the cause here, since a much bigger clone is one base away. This sequence joins TRBV12-3 or TRBV12-4 and TRBJ2-3; TRBD2 aligns across 7 bases. This CDR3 is built from 15 residues. The CDR3 region is CASSLGGGSTDTEYF. The CDR3 nucleotides are TGTGCCAGCAGTTTGGGGGGGGGTAGCACAGATACGGAGTATTTT.

The chain links TRBV3-1 to TRBJ2-5, with D possibly TRBD2 on 7 matching bases. Judging by the DNA end, TRBJ2-7 fits better; the J call may be wrong. Germline V gene sequence: CDR1 LGHDT, CDR2 YNNKEL (reference sequence). The CDR3 runs 15 residues. The CDR3 loop is CASSQGEGEDHEQYF. The CDR3 DNA sequence: TGTGCCAGCAGCCAAGGGGAGGGGGAAGACCACGAGCAGTACTTC.

There are a few counts of this clonotype. This chain uses TRBV5-4 with TRBJ2-2; possibly TRBD1 for D (6 bases). This CDR3 contains 14 residues. V was shortened by 3 bases and J by 5 bases, with 11 bases between the two germline ends. Germline loops: CDR1 SGHNT, CDR2 YYREEE (reference sequence). Here the CDR3 DNA reads TGTGCCAGCAGCTCCTCAGGGGAGACCGGGGAGCTGTTTTTT. Its protein is CASSSSGETGELFF.

J is TRBJ2-3 and V is TRBV28, with TRBD2 matching over 9 bases. V trimming: 2 bases; J trimming: 2 bases; junction bases outside the gene matches: 2. The CDR3 runs to 15 residues. The germline gives CDR1 MDHEN, CDR2 SYDVKM. The CDR3 coding sequence is TGTGCCAGCAGTTTAGTAGCGGGAGTCACAGATACGCAGTATTTT. It translates to CASSLVAGVTDTQYF. The full variable domain, its missing parts supplied by reference TRBV28 and TRBJ2-3, is DVKVTQSSRYLVKRTGEKVFLECVQDMDHENMFWYRQDPGLGLRLIYFSYDVKMKEKGDIPEGYSVSREKKERFSLILESASTNQTSMYLCASSLVAGVTDTQYFGPGTRLTVL.

This chain connects TRBV9 to TRBJ1-3, with a possible D match to TRBD1 (5 bases). Germline lookup yields CDR1 SGDLS and CDR2 YYNGEE. Trimming took off 3 bases at V and 1 base at J, with 14 bases between the two ends. The CDR3 contains 16 residues. This CDR3 is CASSAGPGTSGNTIYF. Written as DNA, the CDR3 is TGTGCCAGCAGCGCCGGTCCAGGGACTTCTGGAAACACCATATATTTT.

The chain combines TRBV5-1 with TRBJ2-5, with unresolved D. Trimming removed 4 bases from V and 2 bases from J, with 12 bases in between. CDR3 length: 14 residues. CDR1 and CDR2 (germline): SGHRS, YFSETQ. The CDR3 DNA sequence: TGCGCCAGCAGCCTATTCCAAGATCAAGAGACCCAGTACTTC. It is translated as CASSLFQDQETQYF. The whole variable domain, filled in from reference TRBV5-1 and TRBJ2-5, reads KAGVTQTPRYLIKTRGQQVTLSCSPISGHRSVSWYQQTPGQGLQFLFEYFSETQRNKGNFPGRFSGRQFSNSRSEMNVSTLELGDSALYLCASSLFQDQETQYFGPGTRLLVL.

The V call is TRBV7-8, the J call TRBJ2-1; D is uncertain. Near its end, the DNA agrees better with TRBJ2-5, so the J call may be wrong. CDR3 size: 13 residues. Germline CDR1 reads SGHVS; CDR2 reads FQNEAQ. CDR3 loop: CASSFLREETQYF. CDR3 DNA sequence: TGTGCCAGCAGCTTCCTCCGGGAAGAGACCCAGTACTTC.

This clonotype was counted only a few times. V and J are TRBV20-1 and TRBJ1-3, with TRBD1 matching 8 bases. CDR3 length equals 15 residues. Germline assignment: CDR1 DFQATT and CDR2 SNEGSKA (reference sequence). The junction had 9 bases not matched to a gene; V was cut back by 6 bases and J by 2 bases. The CDR3 reads CSASDREDPGNTIYF. CDR3 sequence (DNA): TGCAGTGCCTCGGACAGGGAGGATCCTGGAAACACCATATATTTT.

The J gene is TRBJ2-7, the V gene TRBV3-1; TRBD1 aligns across 7 bases. The CDR3 has 15 residues. J was trimmed by 6 bases and V by 2 bases; bases with no gene match: 10. The germline CDR1 and CDR2 sequences are LGHDT and YNNKEL (reference sequence). The CDR3 protein is CASSQYSTGSGEQYF. The CDR3 nucleotides are TGTGCCAGCAGCCAATACTCGACAGGGAGTGGCGAGCAGTACTTC.

The chain recombines TRBV6-2 or TRBV6-3 with TRBJ2-1; 12 bases line up with TRBD2. Trimming took 4 bases from V and 10 from J; bases not matched to a gene: 14. Germline V gives CDR1 MNHEY, CDR2 SVGEGT. The CDR3 has 17 amino acids. The CDR3 sequence is CASSLSGRTSGAQEQFF. The DNA of the CDR3 is TGTGCCAGCAGTTTATCGGGAAGGACTAGCGGGGCTCAGGAGCAGTTCTTC.

The chain links TRBV24-1 to TRBJ2-3; 9 positions agree with TRBD1. Germline V gene lookup returns CDR1 KGHDR and CDR2 SFDVKD. The trim removed 3 bases at V and 4 bases at J, leaving 7 bases unmatched. The length of the CDR3 is 16 residues. CDR3 coding DNA: TGTGCCACCAGTGATCCAACAGGGGGCAACGCAGATACGCAGTATTTT. Encoded protein: CATSDPTGGNADTQYF.

This clonotype was observed many times. This chain connects TRBV4-1 to TRBJ1-4, with 7 bases aligning to TRBD1. This CDR3 comprises 15 residues. V shed 0 bases, J shed 6 bases, and the junction held 4 bases outside the gene matches. Germline CDR1 reads MGHRA; CDR2 reads YSYEKL. CDR3 DNA: TGCGCCAGCAGCCAAGATAGACAGGGACATGAAAAACTGTTTTTT. This gives the protein CASSQDRQGHEKLFF.

This clonotype was counted ten times or more. V and J are TRBV5-1 and TRBJ2-1; D possibly corresponds to TRBD1 (5 bases). The CDR3 spans 12 residues. Germline lookup yields CDR1 SGHRS and CDR2 YFSETQ. V lost 3 bases to trimming and J lost 7 bases, with 8 bases between them. CDR3 bases: TGCGCCAGCAGCTCTCAGGGAAATGAGCAGTTCTTC. Protein sequence: CASSSQGNEQFF.

V and J are TRBV7-6 and TRBJ2-5, with TRBD2 matching over 9 bases. Germline-derived CDR1 and CDR2 are SGHVS and FNYEAQ. CDR3 length: 15 amino acids. With V trimmed by 5 bases and J by 5 bases, 9 bases remained unmatched. The CDR3 loop is CASSPNSGSGETQYF. CDR3 nucleotide sequence: TGTGCCAGCAGCCCGAATAGCGGGAGTGGGGAGACCCAGTACTTC.